This entry lists 4 T cell receptor beta chains sequenced from one sample in a study of cytomegalovirus exposure and HLA in healthy donors. Both 60 Vbeta primers and 13 Jbeta primers went into the PCR. Only in-frame clones appear in the TCRdb table, and some are missing; sequencing was by immunoSEQ multiplex PCR. The sample has 57,000 or so clones; about four fifths are singletons. Sequencing input: PBMCs. These receptor sequences come from a man aged 45-60 years in good health and CMV-seropositive.

The chain carries TRBV27 and TRBJ1-1, with 11 bases that match TRBD1. The CDR3 covers 14 residues. CDR1 is MNHEY, CDR2 SMNVEV, per germline (reference sequence). The junction had 7 bases not matched to a gene; V was cut back by 6 bases and J by 7 bases. CDR3 sequence: CASSIGQGAIEAFF. CDR3 coding DNA: TGTGCCAGCAGCATAGGACAGGGGGCGATTGAAGCTTTCTTT.

The gene calls are TRBV28 and TRBJ1-1, with D possibly TRBD1 on 6 matching bases. The CDR3 is made up of 14 amino acids. The germline V gene has CDR1 MDHEN and CDR2 SYDVKM. V was pared by 4 bases and J by 2 bases, with 11 bases between. The CDR3 is CASSSDRTNTEAFF. The CDR3 nucleotides are TGTGCCAGCAGTTCTGACAGGACAAACACTGAAGCTTTCTTT.

The gene calls are TRBV7-2 and TRBJ2-4; 7 bases agree with TRBD2. This CDR3 comprises 13 residues. The germline V gene encodes CDR1 SGHTA and CDR2 FQGNSA. After removal of 3 bases from V and 12 bases from J, the junction contained 8 bases not matched to a gene. CDR3 DNA sequence: TGTGCCAGCAGCTTCCCGACTAGCCCAACTCAGTACTTC. It translates to CASSFPTSPTQYF.

This chain connects TRBV11-3 to TRBJ2-2; D is unresolved. The CDR3 contains 14 residues. V lost 1 base and J lost 3, with 6 bases in between. CDR1 SGHNT and CDR2 YENEEA come from the germline V gene. In nucleotides, the CDR3 is TGTGCCAGCAGCTTAGTCGCGTACACCGGGGAGCTGTTTTTT. Amino acid sequence: CASSLVAYTGELFF.